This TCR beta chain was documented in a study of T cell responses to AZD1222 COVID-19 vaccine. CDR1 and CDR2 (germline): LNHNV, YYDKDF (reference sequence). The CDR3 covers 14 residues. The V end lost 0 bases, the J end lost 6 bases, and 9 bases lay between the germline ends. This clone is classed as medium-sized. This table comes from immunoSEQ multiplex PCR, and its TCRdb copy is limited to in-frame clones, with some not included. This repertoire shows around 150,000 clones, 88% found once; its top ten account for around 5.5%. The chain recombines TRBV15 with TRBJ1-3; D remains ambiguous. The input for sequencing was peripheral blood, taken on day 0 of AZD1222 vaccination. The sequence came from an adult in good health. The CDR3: CATSRDLWENTIYF. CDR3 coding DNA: TGTGCCACCAGCAGAGATCTCTGGGAAAACACCATATATTTT.